These T cell receptor beta chains were read from a single sample in a study of CD8 T cells in seronegative destructive rheumatoid arthritis. The data were produced by immunoSEQ multiplex PCR, yet TCRdb's version contains in-frame clones alone and is incomplete. The table lists some 13,000 clones, roughly 87% of them singletons. Sequencing input: CD8+ T cells from blood. The source of these receptors is a woman aged 25 to 50 with seronegative destructive rheumatoid arthritis. Both conserved end residues are part of each CDR3. Each record gives: D gene, CDR3 length, clone size, V gene, J gene, CDR3 DNA, CDR3 protein. D genes are given only for firm matches. Where a row states a size, it is once, few, many or the class of an expanded clone; other rows omit it.

d_gene: TRBD2; len: 16; abundance: .; v_gene: TRBV27; j_gene: TRBJ2-3; CDR3nt: TGTGCCAGCAGTCTGACTAGCGGGGGACCCACAGATACGCAGTATTTT; CDR3aa: CASSLTSGGPTDTQYF
d_gene: .; len: 13; abundance: .; v_gene: TRBV28; j_gene: TRBJ1-2; CDR3nt: TGTGCCAGCTCACAATCAGGACAGTATGGCTACACCTTC; CDR3aa: CASSQSGQYGYTF
d_gene: .; len: 13; abundance: .; v_gene: TRBV30; j_gene: TRBJ2-3; CDR3nt: TGTGCCTGGGGGCACGAGGGAGCAGATACGCAGTATTTT; CDR3aa: CAWGHEGADTQYF
d_gene: TRBD1; len: 12; abundance: few; v_gene: TRBV29-1; j_gene: TRBJ1-1; CDR3nt: TGCAGCGTTTACGACAGGGAGCCTGAAGCTTTCTTT; CDR3aa: CSVYDREPEAFF
d_gene: .; len: 16; abundance: once; v_gene: TRBV28; j_gene: TRBJ1-4; CDR3nt: TGTGCCAGCAGTTTCTTTGCGGGACGGCTAAATGAAAAACTGTTTTTT; CDR3aa: CASSFFAGRLNEKLFF
d_gene: TRBD2; len: 16; abundance: .; v_gene: TRBV27; j_gene: TRBJ2-3; CDR3nt: TGTGCCAGCAGCACGGGACTAGCGGGGGGTGGGGATACGCAGTATTTT; CDR3aa: CASSTGLAGGGDTQYF
d_gene: .; len: 13; abundance: .; v_gene: TRBV6-5; j_gene: TRBJ2-2; CDR3nt: TGTGCCAGCAGAACAGGGGGGGCCGGGGAGCTGTTTTTT; CDR3aa: CASRTGGAGELFF
d_gene: .; len: 13; abundance: once; v_gene: TRBV10-3; j_gene: TRBJ1-1; CDR3nt: TGTGCCATCATTAAGGGGGAAGGGACTGAAGCTTTCTTT; CDR3aa: CAIIKGEGTEAFF
d_gene: .; len: 16; abundance: .; v_gene: TRBV9; j_gene: TRBJ1-2; CDR3nt: TGTGCCAGCAGCGACAAAACAGGCGGCTTTCTCTATGGCTACACCTTC; CDR3aa: CASSDKTGGFLYGYTF
d_gene: .; len: 15; abundance: .; v_gene: TRBV6-1; j_gene: TRBJ1-2; CDR3nt: TGTGCCAGCAGTGGGTTCGGGACAAATCTCTATGGCTACACCTTC; CDR3aa: CASSGFGTNLYGYTF
d_gene: TRBD1; len: 15; abundance: .; v_gene: TRBV28; j_gene: TRBJ2-3; CDR3nt: TGTGCCAGCAGCCCAGACAGGGTCCACACAGATACGCAGTATTTT; CDR3aa: CASSPDRVHTDTQYF
d_gene: .; len: 14; abundance: once; v_gene: TRBV7-9; j_gene: TRBJ1-5; CDR3nt: TGTGCCAGCAGCGGGGGGAAGTCGGATCAGCCCCAGCATTTT; CDR3aa: CASSGGKSDQPQHF
d_gene: TRBD1; len: 13; abundance: .; v_gene: TRBV30; j_gene: TRBJ2-7; CDR3nt: TGTGCCTGGTTACCGACAGGGACCTACGAGCAGTACTTC; CDR3aa: CAWLPTGTYEQYF
d_gene: TRBD2; len: 15; abundance: .; v_gene: TRBV2; j_gene: TRBJ2-1; CDR3nt: TGTGCCAGCCTTCTACGACTAGCGGGGGTATGGGAGCAGTTCTTC; CDR3aa: CASLLRLAGVWEQFF
d_gene: .; len: 11; abundance: .; v_gene: TRBV6-6; j_gene: TRBJ2-7; CDR3nt: TGTGCCAGCAGTTATAACTACGAGCAGTACTTC; CDR3aa: CASSYNYEQYF
d_gene: .; len: 13; abundance: few; v_gene: TRBV4-1; j_gene: TRBJ2-7; CDR3nt: TGCGCCAGCAGCCAGACTAGTACCTACGAGCAGTACTTC; CDR3aa: CASSQTSTYEQYF
d_gene: TRBD1; len: 13; abundance: .; v_gene: TRBV7-8; j_gene: TRBJ1-1; CDR3nt: TGTGCCAGTCAGGGACAGTTGAACACTGAAGCTTTCTTT; CDR3aa: CASQGQLNTEAFF
d_gene: TRBD1; len: 15; abundance: once; v_gene: TRBV6-5; j_gene: TRBJ2-2; CDR3nt: TGTGCCAGCAGCTCCGGGACAGGCGTACCCGGGGAGCTGTTTTTT; CDR3aa: CASSSGTGVPGELFF
d_gene: TRBD1; len: 16; abundance: once; v_gene: TRBV28; j_gene: TRBJ2-5; CDR3nt: TGTGCCAGCAGTTCACGGGGACAGGCTCTCCAAGAGACCCAGTACTTC; CDR3aa: CASSSRGQALQETQYF
d_gene: .; len: 12; abundance: .; v_gene: TRBV7-6; j_gene: TRBJ2-1; CDR3nt: TGTGCCAGCAGCTCGCTAGGAGTTGAGCAGTTCTTC; CDR3aa: CASSSLGVEQFF
d_gene: .; len: 14; abundance: .; v_gene: TRBV6-1; j_gene: TRBJ1-5; CDR3nt: TGTGCCAGCAGTCCCTCTCCCTACAATCAGCCCCAGCATTTT; CDR3aa: CASSPSPYNQPQHF
d_gene: .; len: 13; abundance: .; v_gene: TRBV5-1; j_gene: TRBJ2-3; CDR3nt: TGCGCCAGCAGGGGGAGCGGTACAGATACGCAGTATTTT; CDR3aa: CASRGSGTDTQYF
d_gene: .; len: 15; abundance: .; v_gene: TRBV7-2; j_gene: TRBJ2-3; CDR3nt: TGTGCCAGCAGCCCCCGCGGGGGCGAAACAGATACGCAGTATTTT; CDR3aa: CASSPRGGETDTQYF
d_gene: .; len: 17; abundance: .; v_gene: TRBV2; j_gene: TRBJ1-5; CDR3nt: TGTGCCAGCAGTGGAACCAAGGATCTCGGGGGTACTCAGCCCCAGCATTTT; CDR3aa: CASSGTKDLGGTQPQHF
d_gene: TRBD2; len: 16; abundance: .; v_gene: TRBV4-2; j_gene: TRBJ2-1; CDR3nt: TGTGCCAGCAGCCACCCGGGACTAGCGGGGGTGGATGAGCAGTTCTTC; CDR3aa: CASSHPGLAGVDEQFF
d_gene: TRBD2; len: 14; abundance: .; v_gene: TRBV29-1; j_gene: TRBJ2-5; CDR3nt: TGCAGCGTTGTACAGCGGGGGGGCGGCGAGACCCAGTACTTC; CDR3aa: CSVVQRGGGETQYF
d_gene: .; len: 14; abundance: .; v_gene: TRBV10-3; j_gene: TRBJ1-1; CDR3nt: TGTGCCTCGAGTGGGGCGGGGTTTGTGGCTGAAGCTTTCTTT; CDR3aa: CASSGAGFVAEAFF
d_gene: .; len: 16; abundance: .; v_gene: TRBV6-6; j_gene: TRBJ1-5; CDR3nt: TGTGCCAGCAGTCCCTGGGAGGGCTATAGCAATCAGCCCCAGCATTTT; CDR3aa: CASSPWEGYSNQPQHF
d_gene: TRBD1; len: 16; abundance: once; v_gene: TRBV6-6; j_gene: TRBJ1-2; CDR3nt: TGTGCCAGCACCCGACCGGGACAGGGGGACCTCGATGGCTACACCTTC; CDR3aa: CASTRPGQGDLDGYTF
d_gene: .; len: 14; abundance: .; v_gene: TRBV4-1; j_gene: TRBJ1-1; CDR3nt: TGCGCCAGCAGCCAAGCAGGCCTTAACACTGAAGCTTTCTTT; CDR3aa: CASSQAGLNTEAFF
d_gene: TRBD1; len: 15; abundance: .; v_gene: TRBV7-9; j_gene: TRBJ1-4; CDR3nt: TGTGCCAGCAGCCCACGGACAGGTCAGGTGGAAAAACTGTTTTTT; CDR3aa: CASSPRTGQVEKLFF
d_gene: .; len: 14; abundance: .; v_gene: TRBV27; j_gene: TRBJ2-7; CDR3nt: TGTGCCAGCAGTTTCGGAGCGTTTGGTTTCGAGCAGTACTTC; CDR3aa: CASSFGAFGFEQYF
d_gene: TRBD1; len: 13; abundance: .; v_gene: TRBV7-8; j_gene: TRBJ2-7; CDR3nt: TGTGCCAGCAGCTTTAACAGGGGTTACGAGCAGTACTTC; CDR3aa: CASSFNRGYEQYF
d_gene: .; len: 15; abundance: .; v_gene: TRBV7-9; j_gene: TRBJ2-7; CDR3nt: TGTGCCAGCAGCTTACTTCCCGGGTTATCCTACGAGCAGTACTTC; CDR3aa: CASSLLPGLSYEQYF
d_gene: .; len: 12; abundance: .; v_gene: TRBV4-1; j_gene: TRBJ1-2; CDR3nt: TGCGCCAGCAGCCCAGGGGATTGGGGCTACACCTTC; CDR3aa: CASSPGDWGYTF
d_gene: TRBD1; len: 16; abundance: .; v_gene: TRBV27; j_gene: TRBJ2-1; CDR3nt: TGTGCCAGCAGATTTTCCGGGACAGGGTTAATCGATGAGCAGTTCTTC; CDR3aa: CASRFSGTGLIDEQFF
d_gene: .; len: 12; abundance: few; v_gene: TRBV29-1; j_gene: TRBJ2-2; CDR3nt: TGCAGCGTTGATCTTTCCAGCGGGGAGCTGTTTTTT; CDR3aa: CSVDLSSGELFF
d_gene: .; len: 13; abundance: .; v_gene: TRBV5-1; j_gene: TRBJ2-5; CDR3nt: TGCGCCAGCAGCAACATTGGCCAAGAGACCCAGTACTTC; CDR3aa: CASSNIGQETQYF
d_gene: .; len: 12; abundance: few; v_gene: TRBV29-1; j_gene: TRBJ1-1; CDR3nt: TGCAGCGTGAAGCCGGGAAACACTGAAGCTTTCTTT; CDR3aa: CSVKPGNTEAFF
d_gene: TRBD2; len: 16; abundance: .; v_gene: TRBV11-1; j_gene: TRBJ2-1; CDR3nt: TGTGCCAGCAGCTTAAATGTAGCGGGGGGCTACAATGAGCAGTTCTTC; CDR3aa: CASSLNVAGGYNEQFF